The 30 T cell receptor beta chains in this list originate from one sample, sequenced in a study of graft-versus-host responses after intestinal transplantation. The table came from immunoSEQ multiplex PCR; TCRdb's copy has only in-frame clones and leaves some out. Of about 21,000 clones listed, approximately 92% are singletons. Specimen: PBMCs, collected approximately 260 days after intestinal transplant. These TCRs come from a human patient who received an intestinal transplant, so some T cells may come from the graft donor.

The rearrangement joins TRBV28 to TRBJ2-5; D remains ambiguous. The CDR3 covers 16 residues. Trimming shortened V by 5 bases and J by 3 bases, and 19 bases separated the two germline ends. Germline loops: CDR1 MDHEN, CDR2 SYDVKM. The CDR3 nucleotides are TGTGCCAGCAGTCCGACCCCCGTGAAGGTGGAAGAGACCCAGTACTTC. This codes for CASSPTPVKVEETQYF.

This chain uses TRBV28 with TRBJ2-7, with D uncertain. CDR1 MDHEN and CDR2 SYDVKM come from the germline V gene. This CDR3 has 18 residues. Trimming removed 2 bases at V and 0 bases at J, with 20 bases between. CDR3 residues: CASSLKAFATLDSYEQYF. In DNA, the CDR3 is TGTGCCAGCAGTTTAAAGGCCTTCGCGACTCTAGACTCCTACGAGCAGTACTTC.

This chain links TRBV19 with TRBJ2-2; D unresolved. The CDR3 is made up of 13 amino acids. In germline, CDR1 is LNHDA, CDR2 SQIVND (reference sequence). Trimming pared 10 bases from V and 4 bases from J, leaving 13 bases between. In nucleotides, the CDR3 is TGTGCCACCATACTACCCATCACCGGGGAGCTGTTTTTT. Translating gives CATILPITGELFF.

The V and J genes are TRBV5-1 and TRBJ1-1, with TRBD1 matching 7 bases. Trimming took 3 bases from V and 3 from J; bases not matched to a gene: 5. The CDR3 consists of 14 residues. CDR1 SGHRS and CDR2 YFSETQ come from the germline V gene. CDR3: CASSYTGQYTEAFF. The CDR3 nucleotides are TGCGCCAGCAGCTACACGGGACAGTACACTGAAGCTTTCTTT.

V usage is TRBV19 and J usage is TRBJ2-1; 12 bases line up with TRBD2. The CDR3 is 14 amino acids. The J segment lost 8 bases and the V segment lost 9 bases, leaving 8 bases of the junction unmatched. The germline gives CDR1 LNHDA, CDR2 SQIVND (reference sequence). The CDR3 loop is CASQRLAGDDEQFF. Written as DNA, the CDR3 is TGTGCCAGCCAGAGACTAGCGGGAGATGATGAGCAGTTCTTC.

The CDR3 reads CASSPSLPTDTQYF. The CDR3 DNA sequence: TGTGCCAGCAGTCCCTCGCTCCCCACAGATACGCAGTATTTT. V usage is TRBV28 and J usage is TRBJ2-3, with no clear D. V was trimmed by 5 bases and J by 2 bases, leaving 11 bases between them. This CDR3 region has 14 residues. The germline V gene has CDR1 MDHEN and CDR2 SYDVKM.

The chain recombines TRBV6-1 with TRBJ1-6; perhaps TRBD1 as D (5 bases). CDR3 size: 14 residues. Germline CDR1 and CDR2: MNHNS and SASEGT. Trimming shortened V by 3 bases and J by 4 bases, and 7 bases separated the two germline ends. In DNA, the CDR3 is TGTGCCAGCAGTGACGGGGGTTATAATTCACCCCTCCACTTT. Its protein product is CASSDGGYNSPLHF.

The V call is TRBV9, the J call TRBJ2-2, with 15 bases identical to TRBD2. J lost 0 bases, V lost 3 bases, and 9 bases had no gene match. CDR3 length equals 20 residues. Germline loops: CDR1 SGDLS, CDR2 YYNGEE. The CDR3: CASSAVRTSGRVPNTGELFF. The CDR3 region has the DNA TGTGCCAGCAGCGCCGTGCGGACTAGCGGGAGGGTCCCGAACACCGGGGAGCTGTTTTTT.

The chain carries TRBV28 and TRBJ1-5; 7 bases are a match to TRBD1. V was pared by 5 bases and J by 1 base, with 11 bases of the junction left unmatched. The germline V gene encodes CDR1 MDHEN and CDR2 SYDVKM. This CDR3 is built from 17 residues. DNA for the CDR3: TGTGCCAGCAGTACTTACTCGACAGGGCTAAGCAATCAGCCCCAGCATTTT. It is translated as CASSTYSTGLSNQPQHF.

The genes are TRBV15 and TRBJ2-2; D uncertain. CDR1 and CDR2 (germline): LNHNV, YYDKDF (reference sequence). The CDR3 runs 15 residues. V lost 1 base and J 7 bases, leaving 13 bases between the germline ends. DNA for the CDR3: TGTGCCACCAGCAGAGCCGTACCCCAAGGCGGGGAGCTGTTTTTT. It encodes CATSRAVPQGGELFF.

The V and J genes are TRBV6-6 and TRBJ1-1, with D unresolved. The CDR3 has 14 residues. The germline CDR1 and CDR2 sequences are MNHNY and SVGAGI (reference sequence). Trimming left V 5 bases short and J 3 bases short, with 13 bases between. The CDR3 loop is CASSIPRWDTEAFF. CDR3 nucleotide sequence: TGTGCCAGCAGTATCCCACGATGGGACACTGAAGCTTTCTTT.

The chain has TRBV5-1 and TRBJ1-3; 7 bases fit TRBD1. CDR1 is SGHRS, CDR2 YFSETQ, per germline. V gave up 0 bases and J gave up 0 bases; unmatched junction bases: 9. The CDR3 runs to 18 residues. The CDR3 loop reads CASSLGGQTAASGNTIYF. The CDR3 DNA reads TGCGCCAGCAGCTTGGGGGGACAGACCGCTGCCTCTGGAAACACCATATATTTT.

This clone has only one observation. The V gene is TRBV5-6, the J gene TRBJ2-7; 7 bases agree with TRBD1. The V segment lost 5 bases and the J segment 2 bases; nucleotides outside the gene matches: 4. The germline V gene encodes CDR1 SGHDT and CDR2 YYEEEE. This CDR3 has 13 residues. In DNA, the CDR3 is TGTGCCAGCAGTTCACAGGGGACCTACGAGCAGTACTTC. As protein: CASSSQGTYEQYF.

This sequence joins TRBV5-1 and TRBJ2-7; 7 nucleotides agree with TRBD1. This CDR3 region has 13 residues. The V gene's germline CDR1 is SGHRS and CDR2 YFSETQ. Trimming at V came to 1 base and at J to 2 bases, leaving 0 bases not matched to a gene. The CDR3 DNA is TGCGCCAGCAGCTTGACAGGGGCCTACGAGCAGTACTTC. It is translated as CASSLTGAYEQYF.

This clone was picked up a small number of times. The chain carries TRBV2 and TRBJ2-1; TRBD2 matches at 8 bases. Per the germline V gene, CDR1 is SNHLY and CDR2 is FYNNEI. The V and J ends lost 6 bases and 7 bases, in that order; junction bases with no gene match: 11. The CDR3 loop spans 15 amino acids. This CDR3 reads CASRPTAGVKNEQFF. CDR3 nucleotides: TGTGCCAGCAGACCTACAGCGGGAGTGAAGAATGAGCAGTTCTTC.

The J gene is TRBJ1-5, the V gene TRBV25-1; D gene unclear. The CDR3 totals 14 residues. Germline assignment: CDR1 MGHDK and CDR2 SYGVNS. V was shortened by 2 bases and J by 4 bases, with 9 bases between the two germline ends. CDR3 DNA sequence: TGTGCCAGCAGTGAAACTACCGTAAATCAGCCCCAGCATTTT. Translated: CASSETTVNQPQHF.

In its sample, this clone is medium-sized. The gene calls are TRBV5-6 and TRBJ2-2; D unresolved. The CDR3 is made up of 16 amino acids. Germline V gene data show CDR1 as SGHDT and CDR2 as YYEEEE. V lost 0 bases to trimming and J lost 3 bases, with 12 bases between them. CDR3 residues: CASSLGSKGHTGELFF. The DNA for the CDR3 is TGTGCCAGCAGCTTGGGCTCGAAAGGACACACCGGGGAGCTGTTTTTT.

This clone was picked up one time. The V and J genes are TRBV5-4 and TRBJ2-7, with 10 bases lining up with TRBD2. Germline CDR1 SGHNT, CDR2 YYREEE (reference sequence). Trimming took 2 bases from V and 6 from J; bases not matched to a gene: 17. The CDR3 covers 18 residues. CDR3 sequence reads: CASSFLPGLAIPPLEQYF. CDR3 coding DNA: TGTGCCAGCAGCTTCTTGCCGGGACTAGCGATCCCCCCTCTCGAGCAGTACTTC.

V and J are TRBV20-1 and TRBJ2-5; 7 nucleotides align to TRBD2. The assigned J gene may be wrong: the sequence end matches TRBJ2-7 better. The CDR3 is 10 residues long. CDR1 and CDR2 from the germline V gene are DFQATT and SNEGSKA (reference sequence). CDR3 DNA sequence: TGCAGTGCCCGGGAGGACGAGCAGTACTTC. Translating gives CSAREDEQYF.

The CDR3: CASSPFQGVTGEQYF. CDR3 nucleotide sequence: TGTGCCAGCTCACCTTTCCAGGGGGTGACTGGCGAGCAGTACTTC. The chain recombines TRBV18 with TRBJ2-7; 7 bases align to TRBD1. The J segment lost 6 bases and the V segment lost 3 bases, leaving 11 bases of the junction unmatched. CDR3 length equals 15 residues. Germline CDR1 KGHSH, CDR2 LQKENI.

CDR3 DNA: TGTGCCACCAGCAGAGTGGGACTAGCGGGAGTGAACAATGAGCAGTTCTTC. This encodes CATSRVGLAGVNNEQFF. V usage is TRBV15 and J usage is TRBJ2-1; 14 bases match TRBD2. CDR3 length: 17 residues. The V and J ends lost 1 base and 5 bases, in that order; junction bases with no gene match: 4. Germline-derived CDR1 and CDR2 are LNHNV and YYDKDF (reference sequence).

The rearrangement uses TRBV6-5 and TRBJ1-1; the D gene is possibly TRBD1 (5 bases). The CDR3 contains 14 residues. The germline CDR1 and CDR2 sequences are MNHEY and SVGAGI. V dropped 7 bases and J dropped 0 bases, with 12 bases sitting between them. The CDR3: CASNQGLLNTEAFF. The CDR3 nucleotides read TGTGCCAGCAATCAGGGTTTATTGAACACTGAAGCTTTCTTT.

The genes are TRBV18 and TRBJ1-5; the match to TRBD1 covers 9 bases. Trimming took 3 bases from V and 7 from J; bases not matched to a gene: 7. Germline V lookup: CDR1 KGHSH, CDR2 LQKENI. The CDR3 loop spans 15 amino acids. CDR3 region: CASSPGTGYNQPQHF. The CDR3 DNA reads as TGTGCCAGCTCACCCGGGACAGGGTATAACCAGCCCCAGCATTTT.

The V and J genes are TRBV18 and TRBJ2-1, with TRBD1 identical over 7 bases. In germline, CDR1 is KGHSH, CDR2 LQKENI. Trimming cost V 6 bases and J 0 bases; bases outside gene matches: 8. The CDR3 extends over 16 amino acids. Written as DNA, the CDR3 is TGTGCCAGCTCCCCCGGGACAGACGTCTCCTACAATGAGCAGTTCTTC. Its translation: CASSPGTDVSYNEQFF.

The table lists this clone with a count of one. The chain couples TRBV5-1 to TRBJ1-6; 10 bases agree with TRBD1. V was pared by 4 bases and J by 11 bases, with 6 bases of the junction left unmatched. The CDR3 loop spans 14 amino acids. Germline values: CDR1 SGHRS, CDR2 YFSETQ. CDR3 residues: CASSVGQGSAPLHF. The CDR3 DNA reads TGCGCCAGCAGCGTGGGACAGGGGTCGGCACCCCTCCACTTT.

This rearrangement joins TRBV7-9 to TRBJ2-1; TRBD2 matches 15 bases. The trim removed 4 bases at V and 7 bases at J, leaving 5 bases unmatched. The germline V gene has CDR1 SEHNR and CDR2 FQNEAQ (reference sequence). This CDR3 comprises 16 residues. The CDR3 is CASSSEGLAGGNEQFF. The CDR3 region has the DNA TGTGCCAGCAGCTCCGAGGGACTAGCGGGAGGAAATGAGCAGTTCTTC. Variable domain in full (rest from reference TRBV7-9 and TRBJ2-1): DTGVSQNPRHKITKRGQNVTFRCDPISEHNRLYWYRQTLGQGPEFLTYFQNEAQLEKSRLLSDRFSAERPKGSFSTLEIQRTEQGDSAMYLCASSSEGLAGGNEQFFGPGTRLTVL.

A few counts support this clone. The rearrangement uses TRBV6-1 and TRBJ1-1; the D gene is possibly TRBD1 (5 bases). This CDR3 comprises 15 residues. The V end lost 0 bases, the J end lost 3 bases, and 11 bases lay between the germline ends. Looked up from germline, CDR1 is MNHNS and CDR2 is SASEGT. In nucleotides, the CDR3 is TGTGCCAGCAGTGAAGCGCCGGGGCTGGACACTGAAGCTTTCTTT. Its translation: CASSEAPGLDTEAFF.

This chain uses TRBV7-3 with TRBJ2-5; TRBD2 matches 10 bases. V dropped 5 bases and J dropped 4; count of bases not matched to a gene: 7. CDR1 SGHTA and CDR2 FQGTGA come from the germline V gene. This CDR3 region has 15 residues. The CDR3 nucleotides read TGTGCCAGCAGCCTTACTAGCGGGATAGGAGAGACCCAGTACTTC. Amino acids: CASSLTSGIGETQYF.

CDR3 in DNA: TGTGCCAGCAGCGTAACCCCCGGGACAGCACAAGAGACCCAGTACTTC. This encodes CASSVTPGTAQETQYF. The chain employs TRBV9 and TRBJ2-5, with TRBD1 matching over 7 bases. The ends lost 1 base at V and 2 bases at J; junction bases unmatched: 8. The CDR3 length is 16 residues. The germline V gene encodes CDR1 SGDLS and CDR2 YYNGEE.

The rearrangement uses TRBV5-1 and TRBJ2-3; perhaps D is TRBD1 or TRBD2 (6 bases each). Germline V gene lookup returns CDR1 SGHRS and CDR2 YFSETQ. This CDR3 has 13 amino acids. Deletions cut 1 base from V and 7 bases from J, with 10 bases between. The CDR3 DNA follows: TGCGCCAGCAGCTTGCCGGGGGCCTATACGCAGTATTTT. It specifies CASSLPGAYTQYF.